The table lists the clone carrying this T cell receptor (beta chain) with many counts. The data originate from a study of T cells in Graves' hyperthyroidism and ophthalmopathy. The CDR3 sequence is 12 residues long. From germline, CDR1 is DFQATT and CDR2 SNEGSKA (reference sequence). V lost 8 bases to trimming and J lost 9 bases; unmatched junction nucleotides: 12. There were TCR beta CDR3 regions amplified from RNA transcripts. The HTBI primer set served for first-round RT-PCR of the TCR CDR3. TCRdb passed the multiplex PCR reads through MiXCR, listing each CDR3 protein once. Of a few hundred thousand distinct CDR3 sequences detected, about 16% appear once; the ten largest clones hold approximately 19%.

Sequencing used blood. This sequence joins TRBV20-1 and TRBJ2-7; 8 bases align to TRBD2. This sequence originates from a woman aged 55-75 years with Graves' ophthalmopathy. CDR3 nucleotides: TGCAGTACGAGCGGGAGTACGGGTGGGCAGTACTTC. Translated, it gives CSTSGSTGGQYF.